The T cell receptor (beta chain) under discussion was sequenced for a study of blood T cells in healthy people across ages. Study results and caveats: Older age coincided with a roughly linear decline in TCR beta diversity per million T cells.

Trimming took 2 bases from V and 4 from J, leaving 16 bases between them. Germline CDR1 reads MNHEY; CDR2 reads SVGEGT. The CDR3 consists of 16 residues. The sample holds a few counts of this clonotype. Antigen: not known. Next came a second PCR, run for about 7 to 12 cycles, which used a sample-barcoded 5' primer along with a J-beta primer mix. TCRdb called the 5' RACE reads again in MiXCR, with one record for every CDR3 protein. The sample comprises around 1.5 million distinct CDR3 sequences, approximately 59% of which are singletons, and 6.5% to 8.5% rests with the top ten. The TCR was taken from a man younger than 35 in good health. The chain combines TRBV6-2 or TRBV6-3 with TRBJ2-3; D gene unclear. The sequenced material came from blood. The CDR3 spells CASSYEEGSGPDTQYF. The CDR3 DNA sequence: TGTGCCAGCAGTTACGAAGAAGGAAGTGGGCCAGATACGCAGTATTTT.